Below are 14 T cell receptor beta chains sequenced from a single sample in a study of T cells in Graves' hyperthyroidism and ophthalmopathy (dated by TCRdb to the late 2010s). Library method: multiplex PCR. Sequenced using an Illumina HiSeq 2000. The TCR beta CDR3 regions were amplified from RNA transcripts. For the first round of RT-PCR on the TCR CDR3, the HTBI primer set was used together with the Qiagen OneStep RT-PCR kit. The public reads were quality trimmed at Q25 with fastp and then assembled into clones with MiXCR by TCRdb, keeping productive beta chains. Each CDR3 protein gets just one entry, which takes the most common genes and DNA from the rows behind it. This sample gives about 380,000 distinct CDR3 sequences in total; less than 20% of them show up just once. The top ten clones comprise 40% of the sample. What was sequenced was blood. All receptors come from a man younger than 35 with Graves' ophthalmopathy.

This clonotype came up a few times. This chain's CDR3 is CASSQWEGNTEAFF. CDR3 nucleotide sequence: TGTGCCAGCAGCCAGTGGGAGGGGAACACTGAAGCTTTCTTT. The chain combines TRBV3-1 with TRBJ1-1, with unresolved D. This CDR3 is built from 14 residues. CDR1 is LGHDT, CDR2 YNNKEL, per germline (reference sequence). Trimming cost V 3 bases and J 1 base, with 9 bases left between them.

This clonotype has just a few counts. J is TRBJ2-1 and V is TRBV12-3 or TRBV12-4; D may be TRBD2 (7 bases). Deletions cut 4 bases from V and 5 bases from J, with 18 bases between. The CDR3 covers 16 residues. The CDR3 spells CASSSPWGGADNEQFF. The CDR3 nucleotides read TGTGCCAGCAGTTCTCCGTGGGGGGGGGCTGACAATGAGCAGTTCTTC.

This clonotype has only a few counts. The chain has TRBV18 and TRBJ2-2; D is uncertain. V lost 3 bases to trimming and J lost 5 bases, with 19 bases between them. Germline V gene lookup returns CDR1 KGHSH and CDR2 LQKENI. The CDR3 has 17 amino acids. The CDR3 bases are TGTGCCAGCTCACCCCTTGTTGAGGCAGTCGAGACCGGGGAGCTGTTTTTT. The encoded protein is CASSPLVEAVETGELFF.

Ten or more counts support this clonotype. This chain connects TRBV6-1 to TRBJ2-1, with a possible D match to TRBD1 (6 bases). The CDR3 is made up of 11 amino acids. Deletions cut 5 bases from V and 11 bases from J, with 10 bases between. Germline V gene lookup returns CDR1 MNHNS and CDR2 SASEGT. The CDR3 sequence: CASSNGQKQFF. The DNA of the CDR3 is TGTGCCAGCAGTAATGGACAGAAGCAGTTCTTC.

This chain links TRBV7-9 with TRBJ1-4; 9 nucleotides match TRBD1. V shed 5 bases and J 7 bases; nucleotides not matched to a gene: 5. This CDR3 is 14 amino acids long. Germline V gene lookup returns CDR1 SEHNR and CDR2 FQNEAQ (reference sequence). CDR3 loop: CASSLTGGFEKLFF. Written as DNA, the CDR3 is TGTGCCAGCAGCCTAACAGGGGGCTTTGAAAAACTGTTTTTT. The variable domain in full, with the rest retrieved from reference TRBV7-9 and TRBJ1-4, is DTGVSQNPRHKITKRGQNVTFRCDPISEHNRLYWYRQTLGQGPEFLTYFQNEAQLEKSRLLSDRFSAERPKGSFSTLEIQRTEQGDSAMYLCASSLTGGFEKLFFGSGTQLSVL.

This clonotype was counted many times. The chain combines TRBV20-1 with TRBJ2-3; 7 bases align to TRBD2. This CDR3 has 16 amino acids. V was clipped by 0 bases and J by 1 base; unmatched bases: 7. Germline V gives CDR1 DFQATT, CDR2 SNEGSKA (reference sequence). The CDR3 sequence is CSARDPGGLGTDTQYF. The CDR3 coding sequence is TGCAGTGCTAGAGACCCGGGGGGACTCGGCACAGATACGCAGTATTTT.

Comments on this clonotype: One end of the junction is discordant with germline, which a read error may explain. This chain links TRBV5-6 with TRBJ1-2; D is uncertain. In germline, CDR1 is SGHDT, CDR2 YYEEEE. This CDR3 comprises 13 residues. CDR3 sequence reads: CASRKPANYGNTF. The CDR3 bases are TGTGCCAGCAGGAAGCCTGCTAACTATGGCAACACCTTC.

The rearrangement links TRBV4-1 to TRBJ2-5, with TRBD1 identical over 10 bases. Germline assignment: CDR1 MGHRA and CDR2 YSYEKL. This CDR3 has 15 amino acids. V shed 4 bases, J shed 3 bases, and the junction held 5 bases outside the gene matches. CDR3 sequence reads: CASSPPGTGEETQYF. The CDR3 DNA reads TGCGCCAGCAGCCCCCCGGGGACAGGGGAAGAGACCCAGTACTTC.

This clonotype was detected ten times or more. The V call is TRBV20-1, the J call TRBJ2-7; D tentatively fits TRBD1 or TRBD2 (5 bases each). Trimming removed 6 bases at V and 6 bases at J, with 21 bases between. Germline assignment: CDR1 DFQATT and CDR2 SNEGSKA (reference sequence). This CDR3 is 14 amino acids long. CDR3 loop: CSAPARVEASEQYF. CDR3 nucleotides: TGCAGTGCCCCCGCCAGGGTGGAGGCTTCCGAGCAGTACTTC.

This clonotype was observed many times. The rearrangement links TRBV2 to TRBJ2-1; the D is unclear. There are 14 residues in the CDR3. The V gene's germline CDR1 is SNHLY and CDR2 FYNNEI. V was clipped by 2 bases and J by 0 bases, with 5 bases between them. This CDR3 is CASSETSSYNEQFF. CDR3 nucleotides: TGTGCCAGCAGTGAAACGAGCTCCTACAATGAGCAGTTCTTC.

Ten or more counts support this clonotype. V and J are TRBV20-1 and TRBJ1-2; maybe TRBD1 (5 bases). Germline CDR1 reads DFQATT; CDR2 reads SNEGSKA (reference sequence). Trimming cost V 5 bases and J 2 bases, with 15 bases left between them. This CDR3 region has 14 residues. The CDR3 sequence is CSAPPREGNYGYTF. CDR3 nucleotide sequence: TGCAGTGCTCCCCCCAGGGAGGGAAACTATGGCTACACCTTC.

The chain joins TRBV6-1 to TRBJ2-7, with 10 bases that match TRBD1. Losses at the gene ends were 6 bases for V and 2 bases for J; bases not matched to a gene: 10. Germline CDR1 and CDR2: MNHNS and SASEGT. The CDR3 spans 16 residues. CDR3 protein: CASRSHGTGVTYEQYF. The CDR3 nucleotides are TGTGCCAGCAGGTCCCACGGGACAGGGGTTACCTACGAGCAGTACTTC.

This clonotype was seen repeatedly, ten times or more. The chain joins TRBV28 to TRBJ1-2; TRBD1 might be the D (5 bases). Trimming removed 5 bases at V and 6 bases at J, with 13 bases between. From germline, CDR1 is MDHEN and CDR2 SYDVKM. The CDR3 spans 13 residues. The CDR3 DNA sequence: TGTGCCAGCAGTAGAGAACAGGCCGATGGCTACACCTTC. Its protein product is CASSREQADGYTF.

This chain connects TRBV6-5 to TRBJ2-1, with 9 bases matching TRBD2. Germline lookup yields CDR1 MNHEY and CDR2 SVGAGI. The CDR3 runs 16 residues. With V trimmed by 2 bases and J by 5 bases, 7 bases remained unmatched. The CDR3 bases are TGTGCCAGCAGTTACCCTATAGCGGGGGCCCACAATGAGCAGTTCTTC. The encoded protein is CASSYPIAGAHNEQFF.